This T cell receptor beta chain was identified during a study of T cells in tumors after PD-1 blockade (dated by TCRdb to between 2018 and 2021). Background for the entire study: Prior checkpoint blockade, systemic immunosuppressant use, and recent radiotherapy or other anti-cancer therapy within 4 weeks were grounds for patient exclusion. Treatment consisted of either cemiplimab 350 mg every 2 weeks or pembrolizumab 200 mg every 3 weeks. While on anti-PD-1 treatment, some of the patients also continued taking daily vismodegib 150 mg. To compare clonotypes in blood versus tumor, bulk TCR sequencing was run on roughly 10 peripheral blood samples drawn from five or six patients. RECIST version 1.1 was used to assess clinical response. Peripheral blood samples averaged around 110,000 TCR templates (range roughly 22,000-257,772) and 36,536 unique clonotypes. Paired single-cell RNA and TCR sequencing was performed on site-matched tumors from BCC or SCC patients before and after anti-PD-1 therapy.

The junction carries 13 bases between V and J, which are trimmed by 3 bases and 4 bases respectively. From the cysteine up to the phenylalanine, the CDR3 has a length of 14 residues. Only the CDR3 region is kept as DNA, spanning 42 bases read in frame from base 1. Reading the germline V gene (reference sequence) gives CDR1 GTSNPN and CDR2 SVGIG. Deep TCRbeta sequencing was performed with the immunoSEQ platform. Per the authors' processing: For further analysis, only productive rearrangements were exported out of the immunoSEQ Analyzer. T cell phenotypes were assigned to bulk TCRbeta clonotypes by matching the clonotypes to single-cell RNA+TCR-seq clones that had the same TCRbeta sequence. Tumor enrichment of a clone was calculated by dividing the clone's tumor frequency by the clone's PBMC frequency, both taken from bulk TCR sequencing. TCRs were sorted with GLIPH into specificity groups, meaning clusters of distinct TCRs that share CDR3 motifs and likely recognize common antigens. Imported from immuneACCESS, the table was reduced by TCRdb to in-frame sequences with V and J called. These copies leave out some clones; in studies compared against another copy, an unresolved V gene accounts for under half, and the cause of the remainder is not known. The V and J calls and clone size are taken from that table; D and trimming were inferred from the DNA. The sample includes roughly 48,000 clones, with 81% observed a single time. About 3.8% of the sample rests with the top ten.

The sample's time point label, in plain terms: before anti-PD-1 therapy. For bulk TCRbeta sequencing, genomic DNA was extracted from tumor biopsies or peripheral blood, and input amounts ranged from 616 ng to 6,004 ng. Every patient was a poor candidate for surgical resection and had histologically proven advanced or metastatic basal or squamous cell carcinoma. Of the approximately twelve patients making up the basal cell carcinoma cohort, roughly eight underwent bulk tumor TCR sequencing. Concerning this clone itself: The antigen this receptor binds is unknown. Base quality data are lacking; no much larger clone is found one base away.

General study outcomes and caveats: Approximately 38% of the TCR clonotypes from tumors also showed up in blood, and some novel exhausted tumor clones were present in pre-treatment blood, which suggests peripheral recruitment. The source of novel T cell clones was not identified and could include lymphoid organs or rare unexpanded clones within the tumor or its periphery.

The sample in question was PBMCs, obtained before anti-PD-1 treatment. This clonotype was sampled from a human donor with basal cell carcinoma. Recombination linked TRBV30 to TRBJ1-3; the D gene is unclear. The nucleotide sequence reads TGTGCCTGGAGACTAGAGGAGAAGGGAAACACCATATATTTT. The encoded protein is CAWRLEEKGNTIYF. Full variable domain (CDR3 extended with the reference TRBV30 and TRBJ1-3 proteins): SQTIHQWPATLVQPVGSPLSLECTVEGTSNPNLYWYRQAAGRGLQLLFYSVGIGQISSEVPQNLSASRPQDRQFILSSKKLLLSDSGFYLCAWRLEEKGNTIYFGEGSWLTVV.